This T cell receptor beta chain was observed in a study of PD-1 blockade in classical Hodgkin lymphoma. Broader study findings: Significantly greater TCR diversity emerged by C4D1 in CD4+ cells but not CD8+ cells.

Data came from immunoSEQ multiplex PCR; TCRdb stores just in-frame clones and leaves some out. The table shows around 90,000 clones, with just under 80% occurring only once. Sample time point: cycle 4 day 1 (C4D1), after about 6 weeks of nivolumab. Each of the patients experienced relapse following autologous stem cell transplantation, and their brentuximab vedotin exposure differed. This clone was observed once. Antigen: not known. Trimming shortened V by 4 bases and J by 6 bases, and 20 bases separated the two germline ends. The CDR3 is 15 residues long. CDR1 and CDR2 from the germline V gene are SGHDT and YYEEEE.

The rearrangement uses TRBV5-6 and TRBJ2-7; D gene ambiguous. The TCR comes from a human donor with classical Hodgkin lymphoma. Sequencing used peripheral blood mononuclear cells (PBMCs), obtained before the fourth cycle of nivolumab. The CDR3 DNA reads as TGTGCCAGCAGCCCCGGGCGGTTTGTAAGAGTCGAGCAGTACTTC. Amino acids: CASSPGRFVRVEQYF.